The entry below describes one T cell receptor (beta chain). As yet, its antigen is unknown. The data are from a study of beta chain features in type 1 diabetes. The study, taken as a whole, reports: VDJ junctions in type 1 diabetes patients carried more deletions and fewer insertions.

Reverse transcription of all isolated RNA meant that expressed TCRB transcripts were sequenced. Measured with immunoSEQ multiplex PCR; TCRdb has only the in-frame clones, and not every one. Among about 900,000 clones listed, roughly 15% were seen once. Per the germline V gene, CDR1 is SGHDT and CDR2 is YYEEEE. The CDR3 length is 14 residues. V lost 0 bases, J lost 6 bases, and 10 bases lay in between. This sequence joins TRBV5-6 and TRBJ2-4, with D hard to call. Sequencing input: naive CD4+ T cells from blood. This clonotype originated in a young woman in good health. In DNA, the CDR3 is TGTGCCAGCAGCTTGGGAATCTTTGGAAACATTCAGTACTTC. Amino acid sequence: CASSLGIFGNIQYF.